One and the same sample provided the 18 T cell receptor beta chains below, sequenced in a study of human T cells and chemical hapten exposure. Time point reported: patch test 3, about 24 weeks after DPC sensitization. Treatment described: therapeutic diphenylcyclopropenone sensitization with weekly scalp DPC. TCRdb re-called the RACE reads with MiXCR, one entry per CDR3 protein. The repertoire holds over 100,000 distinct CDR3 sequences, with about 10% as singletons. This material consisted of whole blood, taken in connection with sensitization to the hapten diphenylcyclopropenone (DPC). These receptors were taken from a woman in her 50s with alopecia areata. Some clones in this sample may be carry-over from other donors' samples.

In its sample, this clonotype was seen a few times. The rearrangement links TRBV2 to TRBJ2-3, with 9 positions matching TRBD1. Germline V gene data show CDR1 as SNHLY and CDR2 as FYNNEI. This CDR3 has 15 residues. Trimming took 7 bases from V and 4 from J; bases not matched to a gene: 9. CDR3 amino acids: CASILGQGVADTQYF. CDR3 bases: TGTGCCAGCATACTGGGACAGGGAGTGGCAGATACGCAGTATTTT.

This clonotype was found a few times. DNA for the CDR3: TGCAGTGCTAGAAGGGGACAGCTATGGTCCTACACCTTC. This translates into CSARRGQLWSYTF. The chain has TRBV20-1 and TRBJ1-2; 7 bases fit TRBD1. The CDR3 is made up of 13 amino acids. CDR1 is DFQATT and CDR2 is SNEGSKA in the germline V gene (reference sequence). V gave up 2 bases and J gave up 10 bases; unmatched junction bases: 10.

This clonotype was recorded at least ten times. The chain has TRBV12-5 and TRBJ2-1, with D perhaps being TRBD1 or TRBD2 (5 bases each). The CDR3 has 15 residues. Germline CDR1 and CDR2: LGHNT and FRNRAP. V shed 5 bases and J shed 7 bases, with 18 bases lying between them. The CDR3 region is CASGPEGSLINEQFF. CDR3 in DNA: TGTGCTAGTGGTCCCGAGGGGTCGTTGATAAATGAGCAGTTCTTC.

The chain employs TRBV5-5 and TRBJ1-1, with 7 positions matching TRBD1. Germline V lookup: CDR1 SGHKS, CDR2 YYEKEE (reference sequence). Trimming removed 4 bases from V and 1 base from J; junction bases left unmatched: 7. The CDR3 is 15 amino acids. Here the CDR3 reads CASSGGGQTNTEAFF. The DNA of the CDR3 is TGTGCCAGCAGCGGAGGGGGACAGACGAACACTGAAGCTTTCTTT.

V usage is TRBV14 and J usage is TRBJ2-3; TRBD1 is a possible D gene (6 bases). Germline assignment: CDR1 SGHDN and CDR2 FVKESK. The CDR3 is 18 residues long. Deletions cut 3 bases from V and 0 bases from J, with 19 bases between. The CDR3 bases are TGTGCCAGCAGCCAGGTTCAGAACAGACAGGCCAGCACAGATACGCAGTATTTT. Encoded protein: CASSQVQNRQASTDTQYF.

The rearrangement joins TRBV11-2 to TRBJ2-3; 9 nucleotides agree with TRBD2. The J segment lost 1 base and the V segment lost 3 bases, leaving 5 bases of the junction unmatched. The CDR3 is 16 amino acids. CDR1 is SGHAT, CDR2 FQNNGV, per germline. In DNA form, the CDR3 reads TGTGCCAGCAGCTTGTTAGCGGGAGAGTGCACAGATACGCAGTATTTT. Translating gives CASSLLAGECTDTQYF.

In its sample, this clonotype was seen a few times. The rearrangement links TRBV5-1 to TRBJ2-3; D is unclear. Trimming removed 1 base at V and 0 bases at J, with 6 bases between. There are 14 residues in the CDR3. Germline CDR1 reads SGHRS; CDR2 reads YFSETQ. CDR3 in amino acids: CASSLWGSTDTQYF. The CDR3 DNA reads TGCGCCAGCAGCTTGTGGGGAAGCACAGATACGCAGTATTTT.

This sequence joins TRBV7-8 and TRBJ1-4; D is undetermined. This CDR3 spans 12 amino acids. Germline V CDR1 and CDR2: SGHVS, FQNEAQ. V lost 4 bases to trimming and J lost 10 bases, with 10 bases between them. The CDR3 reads CASSSRESKLFF. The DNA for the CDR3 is TGTGCCAGCAGCTCGCGGGAGTCAAAACTGTTTTTT.

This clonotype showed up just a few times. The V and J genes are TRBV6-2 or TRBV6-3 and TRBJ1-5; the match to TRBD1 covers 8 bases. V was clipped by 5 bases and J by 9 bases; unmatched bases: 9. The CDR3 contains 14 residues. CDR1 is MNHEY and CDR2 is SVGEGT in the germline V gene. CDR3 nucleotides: TGTGCCAGCAGTCATCCGGGACAGGCGCGGCCCCAGCATTTT. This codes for CASSHPGQARPQHF.

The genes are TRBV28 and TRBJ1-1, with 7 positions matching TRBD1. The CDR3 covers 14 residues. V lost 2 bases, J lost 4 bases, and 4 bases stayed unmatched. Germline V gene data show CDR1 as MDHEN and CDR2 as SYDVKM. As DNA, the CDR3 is TGTGCCAGCAGTTTAGAGGGGGCGCGCACTGAAGCTTTCTTT. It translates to CASSLEGARTEAFF.

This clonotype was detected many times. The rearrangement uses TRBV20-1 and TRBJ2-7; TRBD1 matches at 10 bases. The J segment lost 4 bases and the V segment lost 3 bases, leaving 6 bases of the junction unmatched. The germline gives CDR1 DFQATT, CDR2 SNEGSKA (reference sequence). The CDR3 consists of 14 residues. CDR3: CSASIPGQGYEQYF. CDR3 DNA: TGCAGTGCTAGCATCCCGGGACAGGGGTACGAGCAGTACTTC.

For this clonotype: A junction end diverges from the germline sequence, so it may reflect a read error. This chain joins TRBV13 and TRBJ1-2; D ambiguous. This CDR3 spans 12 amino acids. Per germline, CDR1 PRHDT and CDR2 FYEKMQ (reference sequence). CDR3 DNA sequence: TGTGCCAGCAGCTTAGGCCGTGCGGGCTGCACCTTC. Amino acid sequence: CASSLGRAGCTF.

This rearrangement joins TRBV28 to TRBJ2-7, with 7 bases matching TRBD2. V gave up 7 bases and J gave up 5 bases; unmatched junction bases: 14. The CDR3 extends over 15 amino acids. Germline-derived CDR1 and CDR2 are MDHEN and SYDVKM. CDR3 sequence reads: CASISRRGSTHEQYF. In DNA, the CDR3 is TGTGCCAGCATCTCCAGGCGGGGGAGCACCCACGAGCAGTACTTC.

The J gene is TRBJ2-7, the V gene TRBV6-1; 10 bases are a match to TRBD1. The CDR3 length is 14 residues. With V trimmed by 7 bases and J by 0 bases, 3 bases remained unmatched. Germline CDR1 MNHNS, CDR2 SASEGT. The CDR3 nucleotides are TGTGCCAGCATCTGGGACAGGGGCTCCTACGAGCAGTACTTC. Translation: CASIWDRGSYEQYF.

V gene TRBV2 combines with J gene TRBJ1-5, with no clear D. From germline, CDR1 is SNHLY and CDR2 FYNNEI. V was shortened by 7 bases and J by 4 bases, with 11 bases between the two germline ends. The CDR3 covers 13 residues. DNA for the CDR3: TGTGCCAGCAAACTCCAAGGGAATCAGCCCCAGCATTTT. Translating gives CASKLQGNQPQHF. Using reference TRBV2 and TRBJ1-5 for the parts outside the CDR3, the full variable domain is EPEVTQTPSHQVTQMGQEVILRCVPISNHLYFYWYRQILGQKVEFLVSFYNNEISEKSEIFDDQFSVERPDGSNFTLKIRSTKLEDSAMYFCASKLQGNQPQHFGDGTRLSIL.

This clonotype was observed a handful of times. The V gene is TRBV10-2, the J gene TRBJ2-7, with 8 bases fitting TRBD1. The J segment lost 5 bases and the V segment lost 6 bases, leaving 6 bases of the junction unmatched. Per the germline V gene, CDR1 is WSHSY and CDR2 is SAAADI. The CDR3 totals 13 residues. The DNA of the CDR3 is TGCGCCAGCAGGACAGGGGCCACCCACGAGCAGTACTTC. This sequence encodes CASRTGATHEQYF.

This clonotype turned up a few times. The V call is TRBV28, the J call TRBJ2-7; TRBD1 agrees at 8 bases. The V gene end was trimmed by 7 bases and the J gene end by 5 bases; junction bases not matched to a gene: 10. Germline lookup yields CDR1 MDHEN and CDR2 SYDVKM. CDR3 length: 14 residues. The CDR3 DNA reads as TGTGCCAGCAATAGACAGGGGCCCGGAGACGAGCAGTACTTC. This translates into CASNRQGPGDEQYF.

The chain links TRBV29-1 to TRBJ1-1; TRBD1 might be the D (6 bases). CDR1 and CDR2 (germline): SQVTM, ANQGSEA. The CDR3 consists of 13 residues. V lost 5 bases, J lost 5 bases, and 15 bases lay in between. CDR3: CSVIRQEDTEAFF. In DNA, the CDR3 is TGCAGCGTTATCCGACAGGAGGATACTGAAGCTTTCTTT. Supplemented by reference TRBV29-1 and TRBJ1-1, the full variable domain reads SAVISQKPSRDICQRGTSLTIQCQVDSQVTMMFWYRQQPGQSLTLIATANQGSEATYESGFVIDKFPISRPNLTFSTLTVSNMSPEDSSIYLCSVIRQEDTEAFFGQGTRLTVV.